This is a list of T cell receptor beta chains from one sample in a study of blood T cell repertoires in COVID-19. TCRdb keeps only in-frame clones here, not all; method: immunoSEQ multiplex PCR. The repertoire consists of hundreds of thousands of clones, with more than 70% occurring once and the leading ten covering about 3%. Sequencing was performed on peripheral blood. The source is a young woman with COVID-19, enrolled during active disease. Each CDR3 is given with its conserved first and last residue. Fields, in order: V gene, J gene, clone size, D gene, CDR3 DNA, CDR3 protein. A D gene is named only where the DNA matches it firmly. Some rows have no size entry. The others give once, few or many, or a class for an expanded clone.

V: TRBV3-1/TRBV3-2; J: TRBJ1-6; size: once; D: NA; DNA: TGTGCCAGCAGCTCACCGGGTCTCCCGGGGCCCCTCCACTTT; CDR3: CASSSPGLPGPLHF
V: TRBV3-1/TRBV3-2; J: TRBJ2-1; size: few; D: TRBD2; DNA: TGTGCCAGCAGCCAATCCGGGACTAGGGTCGACAATGAGCAGTTCTTC; CDR3: CASSQSGTRVDNEQFF
V: TRBV30; J: TRBJ2-5; size: once; D: NA; DNA: TGTGCCTGGGCCGGTTTGTCCGGGAGCTGGGAAGAGACCCAGTACTTC; CDR3: CAWAGLSGSWEETQYF
V: TRBV20-1; J: TRBJ1-6; size: few; D: NA; DNA: TGCAGTGCTAGTACGGGACAACTTAATTCACCCCTCCACTTT; CDR3: CSASTGQLNSPLHF
V: TRBV11-2; J: TRBJ2-3; size: NA; D: NA; DNA: TGTGCCAGCAGCTTGAGTGATGCGGATACGCAGTATTTT; CDR3: CASSLSDADTQYF
V: TRBV11-3; J: TRBJ2-1; size: NA; D: NA; DNA: TGTGCCAGCAGGTTGGGCCCCTCGGTGAATGAGCAGTTCTTC; CDR3: CASRLGPSVNEQFF
V: TRBV11-3; J: TRBJ2-1; size: NA; D: TRBD2; DNA: TGTGCCAGCAGCCGGACTAGTGGGCAGTTCTTC; CDR3: CASSRTSGQFF
V: TRBV11-2; J: TRBJ1-1; size: NA; D: TRBD1; DNA: TGTGCCAGCGGGACAGGCGTTAACACTGAAGCTTTCTTT; CDR3: CASGTGVNTEAFF
V: TRBV10-3; J: TRBJ1-1; size: NA; D: NA; DNA: TGTGCCACCAGCTTTGTTCTGTCCCAGGGCTCTGAAGCTTTCTTT; CDR3: CATSFVLSQGSEAFF
V: TRBV19; J: TRBJ2-1; size: NA; D: TRBD1; DNA: TGTGCCAGTAGTACCCGACAGGGGGGGAATGAGCAGTTCTTC; CDR3: CASSTRQGGNEQFF
V: TRBV7-2; J: TRBJ1-5; size: NA; D: NA; DNA: TGTGCCAGCAGCTCCGACACCTATCAGCCCCAGCATTTT; CDR3: CASSSDTYQPQHF
V: TRBV9; J: TRBJ2-2; size: NA; D: NA; DNA: TGTGCCAGCAGCCCGCAAGCGGTGGGGTTAAGGGAGCTGTTTTTT; CDR3: CASSPQAVGLRELFF
V: TRBV6-1; J: TRBJ1-2; size: NA; D: NA; DNA: TGTGCCAGCAGTGAACGGGGACATAACTATGGCTACACCTTC; CDR3: CASSERGHNYGYTF
V: TRBV19; J: TRBJ1-5; size: NA; D: NA; DNA: TGTGCCAGTAGAGTGGGACATTGGGACAATCAGCCCCAGCATTTT; CDR3: CASRVGHWDNQPQHF
V: TRBV7-8; J: TRBJ2-1; size: once; D: TRBD1; DNA: TGTGCCAGCAGCTTAGAAAGGACAGGAAATTACTATGAGCAGTTCTTC; CDR3: CASSLERTGNYYEQFF
V: TRBV5-1; J: TRBJ2-3; size: NA; D: TRBD2; DNA: TGCGCCAGCAGCTTCCTAGCGGGCACTAGCACAGATACGCAGTATTTT; CDR3: CASSFLAGTSTDTQYF
V: TRBV9; J: TRBJ1-2; size: NA; D: NA; DNA: TGTGCCAGCACCTCTGGAGTGAGTTATGGCTACACCTTC; CDR3: CASTSGVSYGYTF
V: TRBV4-3; J: TRBJ2-5; size: NA; D: TRBD1; DNA: TGCGCCAGCAGCCAAGACCGGGACAGAACCCAGTACTTC; CDR3: CASSQDRDRTQYF
V: TRBV11-3; J: TRBJ2-3; size: NA; D: TRBD1; DNA: TGTGCCAGCAGCGACAGGGATAGACCAGATACGCAGTATTTT; CDR3: CASSDRDRPDTQYF
V: TRBV6-5; J: TRBJ2-7; size: NA; D: NA; DNA: TGTGCCGGCGGACAGTCCTACGAGCAGTACTTC; CDR3: CAGGQSYEQYF
V: TRBV4-3; J: TRBJ1-5; size: NA; D: NA; DNA: TGCGCCAGCAGCCAAGCCGCCCGGGGGGGCCAAAGCAATCAGCCCCAGCATTTT; CDR3: CASSQAARGGQSNQPQHF
V: TRBV5-4; J: TRBJ2-6; size: NA; D: NA; DNA: TGTGCCAGCACCCAAATAGGGGCTGGGGCCAACGTCCTGACTTTC; CDR3: CASTQIGAGANVLTF
V: TRBV18; J: TRBJ2-1; size: NA; D: TRBD2; DNA: TGTGCCAGCTCACCTTCAGATACGGGGGGACGTCGAAACAATGAGCAGTTCTTC; CDR3: CASSPSDTGGRRNNEQFF
V: TRBV14; J: TRBJ1-2; size: NA; D: TRBD1; DNA: TGTGCCAGCAGCCTCTTAGGACAGGAAGTTGGCTACACCTTC; CDR3: CASSLLGQEVGYTF
V: TRBV4-1; J: TRBJ1-5; size: few; D: TRBD1; DNA: TGCGCCAGCAGCCAGGGGACAGGGCTAGGCAATCAGCCCCAGCATTTT; CDR3: CASSQGTGLGNQPQHF
V: TRBV6-5; J: TRBJ2-1; size: NA; D: TRBD2; DNA: TGTGCCAGCAGTCCCGTCGGACTAGCAAGTAGTGAGCAGTTCTTC; CDR3: CASSPVGLASSEQFF
V: TRBV29-1; J: TRBJ2-5; size: NA; D: TRBD1; DNA: TGCAGCGTCCCGGGACAGACCCAAGAGACCCAGTACTTC; CDR3: CSVPGQTQETQYF
V: TRBV6-6; J: TRBJ1-1; size: NA; D: NA; DNA: TGTGCCAGCAGTAGGAACAGGGCGCTGAACACTGAAGCTTTCTTT; CDR3: CASSRNRALNTEAFF
V: TRBV9; J: TRBJ1-5; size: many; D: TRBD1; DNA: TGTGCCAGCAGCCCCGGCCCCGGGACAGGGGGCTTTCAGCCCCAGCATTTT; CDR3: CASSPGPGTGGFQPQHF
V: TRBV18; J: TRBJ1-3; size: NA; D: NA; DNA: TGTGCCAGCTCACCACTGATGTCAGGCACCTCTGGAAACACCATATATTTT; CDR3: CASSPLMSGTSGNTIYF
V: TRBV28; J: TRBJ1-4; size: NA; D: NA; DNA: TGTGCCAGCAGGAGGGAGGCGGATGAAAAACTGTTTTTT; CDR3: CASRREADEKLFF
V: TRBV5-4; J: TRBJ2-3; size: NA; D: TRBD2; DNA: TGTGCCAGCAGCTTGGCCCTTAGCGGGGCTAGCACAGATACGCAGTATTTT; CDR3: CASSLALSGASTDTQYF
V: TRBV10-3; J: TRBJ1-6; size: NA; D: TRBD1; DNA: TGTGCCATCAGACGACAGGGTTCCTCACCCCTCCACTTT; CDR3: CAIRRQGSSPLHF
V: TRBV10-3; J: TRBJ2-1; size: NA; D: NA; DNA: TGTGCCATCAGTCAGAACTACGACAGTGAGCAGTTCTTC; CDR3: CAISQNYDSEQFF
V: TRBV7-2; J: TRBJ1-6; size: NA; D: NA; DNA: TGTGCCAGCAGCCCCCAGGGCTCGTATAATTCACCCCTCCACTTT; CDR3: CASSPQGSYNSPLHF
V: TRBV10-3; J: TRBJ2-7; size: NA; D: TRBD2; DNA: TGTGCCATCAGTTTAACTAGCGGGGATGCCTACGAGCAGTACTTC; CDR3: CAISLTSGDAYEQYF
V: TRBV27; J: TRBJ2-5; size: NA; D: TRBD2; DNA: TGTGCCAGCAGTTTGGTGGGGGCGGGAGGGCCTGGGGAGACCCAGTACTTC; CDR3: CASSLVGAGGPGETQYF
V: TRBV28; J: TRBJ2-1; size: NA; D: NA; DNA: TGTGCCAGCCAAGACTCCGTCCCCTCCTACAATGAGCAGTTCTTC; CDR3: CASQDSVPSYNEQFF
V: TRBV28; J: TRBJ2-7; size: NA; D: NA; DNA: TGTGCCAGCAGTTTCAGGGTGGGGGCATACGAGCAGTACTTC; CDR3: CASSFRVGAYEQYF
V: TRBV3-1/TRBV3-2; J: TRBJ2-2; size: NA; D: TRBD1; DNA: TGTGCCAGCAGCCAAGACCACAGGGGGAGTTTACGGGAGCTGTTTTTT; CDR3: CASSQDHRGSLRELFF
V: TRBV2; J: TRBJ2-7; size: NA; D: NA; DNA: TGTGCCAGCAGTGAATCCCAGACAGGAATCACGAGGGAGCAGTACTTC; CDR3: CASSESQTGITREQYF
V: TRBV12-3/TRBV12-4; J: TRBJ2-1; size: once; D: TRBD2; DNA: TGTGCCAGCAGTTTGGTAGCGGGAGATGAGCAGTTCTTC; CDR3: CASSLVAGDEQFF
V: TRBV12-2; J: TRBJ1-4; size: NA; D: NA; DNA: TGTGCAAGTCGCATAGGACATAAGGCAGATGCAACTAATGAAAAACTGTTTTTT; CDR3: CASRIGHKADATNEKLFF
V: TRBV4-1; J: TRBJ2-3; size: NA; D: TRBD2; DNA: TGCGCCAGCAGCCCCAGACTAGCGGGGGCGCGGGGAGATACGCAGTATTTT; CDR3: CASSPRLAGARGDTQYF
V: TRBV2; J: TRBJ1-2; size: NA; D: NA; DNA: TGTGCCAGCAGTGAAGTTGCAGGATCCTATGGCTACACCTTC; CDR3: CASSEVAGSYGYTF
V: TRBV28; J: TRBJ2-4; size: NA; D: NA; DNA: TGTGCCAGCAGTTTAGAACTAGCCAAAAACATTCAGTACTTC; CDR3: CASSLELAKNIQYF
V: TRBV5-1; J: TRBJ1-3; size: NA; D: NA; DNA: TGCGCCAGCAGCGGAGGCCAGGGGCATGGAAACACCATATATTTT; CDR3: CASSGGQGHGNTIYF
V: TRBV5-1; J: TRBJ2-5; size: NA; D: NA; DNA: TGCGCCAGCAGCTTCCAGAGCCGAGGGATCCAGTACTTC; CDR3: CASSFQSRGIQYF
V: TRBV30; J: TRBJ1-3; size: NA; D: NA; DNA: TGTGCCTGGGCAGAGGGGACACCCGGAAACACCATATATTTT; CDR3: CAWAEGTPGNTIYF
V: TRBV20-1; J: TRBJ2-1; size: NA; D: NA; DNA: TGCAGTGCTAGTCCGGACTCCAGGGGCGAGCAGTTCTTC; CDR3: CSASPDSRGEQFF